This T cell receptor (beta chain) emerged from a study of beta chain features in type 1 diabetes. As for the study in general: No age, gender or cell yield differences were seen between patients and healthy donors. In all, around 110,000,000 sorted cells from all samples were analyzed. Study-level findings and limits: When Type 1 diabetes patients were examined, their TCRB CDR3s proved moderately but significantly shorter in all four CD4+ subsets.

This clone was picked up a small number of times. Its matching antigen is unknown. CDR3 length: 13 amino acids. Germline V gene sequence: CDR1 SQVTM, CDR2 ANQGSEA. The J segment lost 6 bases and the V segment lost 5 bases, leaving 7 bases of the junction unmatched. Blood was collected once per donor into heparin, averaging approximately 0.12 L. Reverse transcription of all isolated RNA meant that expressed TCRB transcripts were sequenced. The method was immunoSEQ multiplex PCR; TCRdb's version includes in-frame clones alone and lacks a portion of them. There are fewer than 200,000 clones in the sample; 10% to 15% occur only once, and 0.62% lies in the top ten.

Sequencing was performed on central memory CD4+ T cells from blood. This chain links TRBV29-1 with TRBJ1-5; TRBD1 matches 7 bases. The source is a woman between 18 and 30 years old in good health. The CDR3: CSVSGQGGQPQHF. The CDR3 bases are TGCAGCGTTTCTGGGCAGGGGGGTCAGCCCCAGCATTTT.